This T cell receptor beta chain is from a study of cytomegalovirus exposure and HLA in healthy donors. The CDR3 runs 12 residues. Germline CDR1 SGHDT, CDR2 YYEEEE. On this clone: Its antigen is unknown. The junction departs from germline at one end; a sequencing error may be responsible.

Findings and limits, study-wide: A later analysis linked a missense variant in DCLRE1C to the trimming of TCR beta V and J genes.

The PCR used 60 Vbeta and 13 Jbeta primers. The data were produced by immunoSEQ multiplex PCR, yet TCRdb's version contains in-frame clones alone and is incomplete. The sample contains about 120,000 clones, 80% of which appear only once. This receptor was identified in a man aged 30 to 45 in good health and CMV-seropositive. The chain uses TRBV5-6 and TRBJ2-7; TRBD2 might be the D (7 bases). The sequenced sample consisted of PBMCs. The CDR3, as DNA: TGTGCCAGCAGCTTGCCTGAGGGGGGGTCTCACTTC. It encodes CASSLPEGGSHF.